The entry that follows covers one T cell receptor beta chain sequence. Produced via immunoSEQ multiplex PCR; TCRdb's table is partial and in-frame only. The profile shows around 2,700 clones, approximately 76% of them singletons. The sample is drawn from a study of preoperative IRX-2 immunotherapy in early breast cancer. Regarding treatment: preoperative locoregional IRX-2 cytokine immunotherapy. Samples came from a phase Ib trial of preoperative locoregional IRX-2 cytokine immunotherapy. The sequencing here drew on tumor tissue, taken after IRX-2 immunotherapy. The TCR sequence derives from a human donor with breast cancer.

CDR3 residues: CASSHPDRGDEKLFF. The CDR3, as DNA: TGTGCCAGCAGCCACCCGGACAGGGGAGACGAAAAACTGTTTTTT. V gene TRBV28 combines with J gene TRBJ1-4, with TRBD1 identical over 9 bases. The V segment lost 6 bases and the J segment 8 bases; nucleotides outside the gene matches: 10. This CDR3 is 15 amino acids long. Germline CDR1 and CDR2: MDHEN and SYDVKM.